This T cell receptor (beta chain) was observed in a study of cytomegalovirus exposure and HLA in healthy donors (dated 2017 in TCRdb). Study-wide context: According to an earlier analysis of around 600 of the donors, some 170 million T cells yielded approximately 120 million unique TCR beta sequences and roughly 280 Gb of sequence data. All discovery cohort repertoires had been generated using a single sequencing platform. The number of typed donors differed by locus: roughly 629-640 for A, B, C, DRB1 and DQB1; about 520 for DQA1; approximately 600 for DPA1; and 400 to 480 for DPB1. In an earlier analysis of a few hundred of the donors, high-throughput TCR beta sequencing was used to judge whether each TCR beta V gene segment behaved as functional or pseudogenic. Using immunosequencing, the study profiled T cell repertoires from fewer than 700 subjects and related those repertoires to cytomegalovirus serostatus. To predict cytomegalovirus infection status, the study brought together high-throughput TCR immunosequencing, statistical association of individual TCRs with disease status, and machine learning. In a later analysis, previously published TCR beta repertoires from several hundred donors were re-analyzed and high-resolution HLA genotyping was added so that TCR occurrence patterns could be studied. The study was designed to test whether signatures of past pathogen exposure could be identified by cataloging public T cell receptors. In addition to the first cohort of several hundred subjects, a separate validation cohort of approximately 130 different subjects was used. Class I and class II HLA loci were covered by the typing at four-digit resolution. Because of strong linkage in the cohort, 5 or 6 DR-DQ haplotypes were treated as single units for association and clustering. In a later genetic analysis, genome-wide SNP genotypes for about three fifths of the roughly 670 donors were used, and that subset was treated as a discovery cohort. Alongside the repertoire data, information on donor age, sex, ethnicity and CMV serostatus was compiled. Among the roughly 370 genotyped donors, 81% belonged to the genetic ancestry cluster associated with self-reported Caucasian donors. Rather than drawing on any new phenotypic data, the later analysis identified candidate immune exposures from TCR beta sequences and the way those sequences occurred across donors. Roughly 300 gigabases of sequencing data and tens of millions of unique TCR sequences were included in an early release covering roughly 700 HLA-typed donors. Among 350 to 400 genotyped donors of the cohort, an average of approximately 240,000 unique TCR beta nucleotide sequences were sequenced per donor, roughly 18% of them non-productive.

For CDR1 and CDR2, the germline V gene (reference sequence) lists LGHDT and YNNKEL. The CDR3 contains 8 residues when both ends are counted. Overall results and qualifications from the work: The study gave a list of around 170 TCR beta chains associated with cytomegalovirus. Specific HLA alleles were associated with 16,951 TCR beta sequences at a false discovery rate of 0.05 in a later analysis. A cluster of highly shared sequence variants was judged likely to be a technical artifact of the sequencing pipeline. Roughly uniform sequencing depth across donors was assumed in presence/absence analyses, although this assumption may not hold. Because HLA typing was missing for some donors at each locus, association tests included only the typed subset. According to a later analysis, parvovirus B19, influenza, CMV and Epstein-Barr virus appeared linked to several top co-occurrence clusters. While some public TCRs were present in many individuals, most TCR sequences turned up only very rarely across donors. Correlated functional status among segregating V segments might be attributable to linkage disequilibrium, but an unknown experimental factor could not be ruled out. Immune exposure information for the cohort was limited to CMV serostatus. According to a later analysis, most CMV-associated TCR beta chains appeared to be HLA-restricted, and the HLA associations seemed to be driven largely by CMV exposure. Strong co-occurrence of HLA alleles, especially DR and DQ, made assigning TCR associations to individual alleles difficult. A later genetic analysis associated a missense DCLRE1C variant with V-gene and J-gene trimming of TCR beta chains, and an independent cohort replicated the association. A later analysis found that HLA-associated TCR beta chains were more clonally expanded and had lower generation probabilities than equally common non-associated chains. In an earlier analysis of a few hundred of the donors, most TCR beta V segments were observed in productive rearrangements about 87% or about 30% of the time, broadly matching IMGT annotations. According to a later genetic analysis, donors in an Asian-associated ancestry cluster had fewer N-insertions in productive TCRs than the roughly 660-donor mean. In a later analysis, TCR association rates were found to vary across HLA loci, with the most associated TCRs seen for DRB1 alleles and the fewest for HLA-C alleles. The classifier was reported to diagnose cytomegalovirus status with high specificity and sensitivity in both the original and validation cohorts. It was suggested by the authors that the approach could potentially be generalized to other disease states and immunological phenotypes. This cohort had only TCR beta chains sequenced, and the lack of alpha or paired-chain data limited which features could be detected. In vitro tests confirmed that a few of the cytomegalovirus-associated TCR beta chains recognize cytomegalovirus antigens. Some IMGT-functional V segments, including TRBV6-2 and TRBV6-3, could not be distinguished by the 87-base-pair reads and were therefore excluded. A further reported finding was that TCR beta sequences accurately predicted the HLA-A and HLA-B alleles for most subjects in the first cohort. The earlier analysis of about 600 of the donors excluded some 16 rarely observed V segments, including chromosome 9 orphons, because counts were too low.

There are a few counts of this clone. Its antigen is still unknown. This CDR3 is missing its conserved last phenylalanine or tryptophan, likely due to a read error. No DNA is shown, since the ends of the CDR3 on it are uncertain; the CDR3 is the one TCRdb lists. The cohort consisted of 600 to 700 healthy bone marrow donors. All cohort members were sampled while nominally healthy, although unrecorded immune exposures were likely present. The donor tested CMV seropositive and was one of the 289 seropositive cohort members. Each donor provided a peripheral blood sample, and peripheral blood mononuclear cells were used for TCR beta sequencing. Genomic DNA extraction from the blood cell samples was performed with the Qiagen DNeasy Blood Extraction Kit. The method was the immunoSEQ multiplex PCR assay. A mixture of 60 forward primers for TCR Vbeta segments and 13 reverse primers for TCR Jbeta segments was used in the multiplex PCR. A multiplex PCR assay on genomic DNA amplified the CDR3 region of rearranged TCR beta genes. Amplified TCR beta libraries were sequenced as 87-base-pair reads on the Illumina HiSeq System. As for the original processing: Across the 700 or so repertoires, a later analysis counted tens of millions of unique TCR beta chains, about 10 million of which were shared by at least two donors. To remove PCR and sequencing errors, raw reads were error-corrected and collapsed into unique sequences using a nearest-neighbor algorithm that merged closely related sequences. V, D and J gene segments were assigned by aligning CDR3 sequences to IMGT reference sequences. Each retained sequence needed at least a six-nucleotide match to both a V gene segment and a J gene segment. A rearrangement counted as productive if the CDR3 had no stop codons and remained in frame with V and J, and every other rearrangement counted as non-productive. Following IMGT convention, CDR3 was defined as the stretch from the second conserved V-encoded cysteine to the conserved J-encoded phenylalanine. In an earlier analysis of roughly 610 of the donors, sequences lacking an unambiguous match to a single V gene segment were excluded. An earlier analysis of over 450 of the donors classified V segments as functional when productive rearrangements were above 56.7% and as segregating when the standard deviation between donors was above 5%. To diagnose cytomegalovirus status from the catalog of TCR beta chain sequences, a statistical classification framework was built. A later analysis assigned V and J genes by comparing TCR nucleotide sequences with IMGT/GENE-DB human TR gene sequences. In a later analysis, CDR3 sequences and most-parsimonious VDJ recombination scenarios were assigned using the TCRdist pipeline. In a later analysis, each TCR beta chain was defined by its CDR3 amino acid sequence together with its V-gene family, and reads lacking a unique V-gene family were excluded. To address suspected cross-contamination and a sequencing artifact, a later analysis removed a few hundred highly shared, low-generation-probability nucleotide sequences. A later analysis calculated a clonal expansion index for each public chain from normalized within-repertoire ranks of inferred template counts. A later analysis computed generation probabilities with a VDJ recombination model fitted to out-of-frame rearrangements, and checked the results against IGoR. Hypergeometric tests were used in a later analysis to score TCR-TCR, TCR-HLA and TCR-CMV co-occurrence, with a repertoire-size bias correction applied to the TCR pairs. False discovery rates were estimated in a later analysis by permuting HLA or CMV assignments 20 times. In a later analysis, co-occurring TCRs were grouped using DBSCAN, and TCRdist sequence similarity was added for clustering within HLA-allele-positive subsets. Repertoires with fewer than 30,000 or more than 120,000 public chains, plus five repertoires with anomalous nucleotide sharing, were excluded from co-occurrence clustering. TCRdb obtained this table from immuneACCESS and retained in-frame rearrangements with V and J assigned. These tables miss some clones; where compared with another copy, unresolved V genes account for less than half of the shortfall, and the remainder is unexplained. For V, J and clone size, that table is used; D and trimming come from the DNA. This sample has 100,000 to 150,000 clones in its table, and more than 9% of those were observed once. The ten top clones hold roughly 4.6% of the sample.

Source material: PBMCs. Recombination linked TRBV3-1 (or the pseudogene TRBV3-2) to TRBJ2-7; the table's TRBD2 call for D was not verified on the DNA. The clonotype comes from a woman aged 18-29 years in good health and CMV-seropositive. The CDR3 region: CASSQVPS.